There are a few counts of the clone carrying this T cell receptor beta chain. Described treatment: oral pan-JAK inhibitor, 5-10 mg twice daily. The data derive from a study of CD8+ T cells in alopecia areata. Following extraction, RNA underwent reverse transcription to cDNA, which served as the sequencing template. This table comes from immunoSEQ multiplex PCR, and its TCRdb copy is limited to in-frame clones, with some not included. The sample consists of a few hundred thousand clones, 35% to 40% of them appearing once. The source material was CD4+ T cells sorted from blood, sampled between weeks 30 and 35, from a patient treated with tofacitinib. This TCR was recovered from a human donor with alopecia areata.

This chain's CDR3 is CSVVTLSGNYGYTF. CDR3 DNA sequence: TGCAGCGTTGTTACTCTCTCCGGGAACTATGGCTACACCTTC. The genes are TRBV29-1 and TRBJ1-2; D is unclear. Germline CDR1 is SQVTM and CDR2 is ANQGSEA. This CDR3 spans 14 amino acids. V was clipped by 4 bases and J by 2 bases, with 14 bases between them.